One sample yielded the 21 T cell receptor beta chains listed below, sequenced in a study of cytomegalovirus exposure and HLA in healthy donors. The PCR employed 60 Vbeta primers together with 13 Jbeta primers. Repertoires were generated with immunoSEQ multiplex PCR, while TCRdb's copy carries only in-frame clones and drops some. The sample holds under 200,000 clones, approximately 70% seen once. Sequenced: PBMCs. The source of these receptors is a middle-aged woman in good health and CMV-seropositive.

CDR3 nucleotides: TGTGCCAGCAGCCAAGTTTCTAGCGACACCGGGGAGCTGTTTTTT. It specifies CASSQVSSDTGELFF. V usage is TRBV4-2 and J usage is TRBJ2-2, with D tentatively TRBD2 (6 bases). Trimming pared 1 base from V and 3 bases from J, leaving 9 bases between. From germline, CDR1 is LGHNA and CDR2 YNFKEQ. The CDR3 is made up of 15 amino acids.

The genes are TRBV28 and TRBJ1-2; possible D gene TRBD1, 5 bases. CDR1 is MDHEN, CDR2 SYDVKM, per germline. The CDR3 consists of 14 residues. Trimming cost V 5 bases and J 5 bases, with 15 bases left between them. The CDR3 reads CASSLAEGRYGYTF. The CDR3 DNA reads as TGTGCCAGCAGTCTCGCAGAGGGGAGGTATGGCTACACCTTC.

CDR3 amino acids: CASSSVTGVGYTF. Written as DNA, the CDR3 is TGTGCCAGCAGTTCCGTGACAGGGGTTGGCTACACCTTC. The chain couples TRBV28 to TRBJ1-2; 8 nucleotides match TRBD1. The CDR3 loop spans 13 amino acids. Germline loops: CDR1 MDHEN, CDR2 SYDVKM. V was pared by 4 bases and J by 7 bases, with 5 bases of the junction left unmatched.

Notes on this clone: A junction end diverges from the germline sequence, so it may reflect a read error. The chain carries TRBV27 and TRBJ2-2; maybe TRBD2 (5 bases). The CDR3 consists of 17 residues. CDR1 and CDR2 (germline): MNHEY, SMNVEV (reference sequence). CDR3 region: CASSLYGTPANTGEPFF. The CDR3 bases are TGTGCCAGCAGTTTGTATGGCACGCCCGCGAACACCGGGGAGCCGTTTTTT.

This clone was observed a handful of times. This rearrangement joins TRBV7-8 to TRBJ2-5, with 9 nucleotides matching TRBD1. With V trimmed by 5 bases and J by 5 bases, 6 bases remained unmatched. Germline V gene data show CDR1 as SGHVS and CDR2 as FQNEAQ. The CDR3 has 14 residues. Here the CDR3 DNA reads TGTGCCAGCAGCCTTACAGGGGGCGGGGAGACCCAGTACTTC. Amino acids: CASSLTGGGETQYF.

The chain couples TRBV28 to TRBJ2-7; no clear D gene. Trimming removed 3 bases from V and 3 bases from J, with 6 bases in between. In germline, CDR1 is MDHEN, CDR2 SYDVKM. The CDR3 runs to 12 residues. Written as DNA, the CDR3 is TGTGCCAGCAGTTTTCAGTTCTACGAGCAGTACTTC. This codes for CASSFQFYEQYF.

The V call is TRBV6-5, the J call TRBJ2-7; 10 nucleotides line up with TRBD2. This CDR3 region has 15 residues. Germline CDR1 and CDR2: MNHEY and SVGAGI. With 5 bases clipped from V and 4 bases from J, the junction kept 8 bases outside the gene matches. The CDR3 DNA follows: TGTGCCAGCAGTACGGGAGCGGGAGGGTCTTACGAGCAGTACTTC. Protein sequence: CASSTGAGGSYEQYF.

The chain has TRBV2 and TRBJ2-3, with 10 bases that match TRBD2. Germline values: CDR1 SNHLY, CDR2 FYNNEI. Trimming at V came to 2 bases and at J to 4 bases, leaving 3 bases not matched to a gene. The CDR3 runs 15 residues. The chain's CDR3 is CASSELAGGADTQYF. The CDR3 DNA is TGTGCCAGCAGTGAATTAGCGGGGGGTGCAGATACGCAGTATTTT.

The chain has TRBV28 and TRBJ1-4; TRBD1 aligns across 10 bases. The CDR3 runs 19 residues. Unmatched junction bases numbered 14, after V lost 5 bases and J lost 2 bases. Germline values: CDR1 MDHEN, CDR2 SYDVKM. CDR3 loop: CASSPSRGTGVRTNEKLFF. CDR3 nucleotide sequence: TGTGCCAGCAGTCCTTCTCGAGGGACAGGGGTCCGCACTAATGAAAAACTGTTTTTT.

The chain carries TRBV5-1 and TRBJ2-3, with 7 bases fitting TRBD1. V lost 3 bases, J lost 4 bases, and 8 bases stayed unmatched. The V gene's germline CDR1 is SGHRS and CDR2 YFSETQ. The CDR3 length is 15 residues. CDR3 DNA sequence: TGCGCCAGCAGCTGGGACAGCCCCAGGGCAGATACGCAGTATTTT. It is translated as CASSWDSPRADTQYF.

A few counts support this clone. V usage is TRBV5-4 and J usage is TRBJ2-7; 7 positions match TRBD2. Trimming cost V 6 bases and J 3 bases; bases outside gene matches: 9. The CDR3 sequence is 14 residues long. Per germline, CDR1 SGHNT and CDR2 YYREEE (reference sequence). The CDR3 sequence is CASTSRRGNYEQYF. CDR3 coding DNA: TGTGCCAGCACCTCTCGGCGGGGGAACTACGAGCAGTACTTC.

The chain carries TRBV7-8 and TRBJ2-1; TRBD2 matches 7 bases. Trimming cost V 4 bases and J 14 bases; bases outside gene matches: 5. Germline assignment: CDR1 SGHVS and CDR2 FQNEAQ. The CDR3 extends over 11 amino acids. The CDR3 DNA sequence: TGTGCCAGCAGCTGGGCGGGAGTTAAGTTCTTC. Amino acids: CASSWAGVKFF.

Here the CDR3 reads CASSWGPTGSPQHF. The CDR3 DNA sequence: TGTGCCAGCAGCTGGGGCCCGACCGGGTCGCCCCAGCATTTT. The J gene is TRBJ1-5, the V gene TRBV7-9; D possibly corresponds to TRBD1 (5 bases). Germline CDR1 reads SEHNR; CDR2 reads FQNEAQ (reference sequence). With 4 bases removed from V and 9 bases from J, the gap between germline ends came to 16 bases. This CDR3 is 14 amino acids long.

The V and J genes are TRBV11-2 and TRBJ2-3, with TRBD2 identical over 11 bases. After removal of 0 bases from V and 2 bases from J, the junction contained 7 bases not matched to a gene. The CDR3 sequence is 18 residues long. The germline gives CDR1 SGHAT, CDR2 FQNNGV. The CDR3 is CASSLDPIAGGSTDTQYF. CDR3 nucleotide sequence: TGTGCCAGCAGCTTAGACCCGATAGCGGGAGGGTCCACAGATACGCAGTATTTT.

The chain couples TRBV7-2 to TRBJ1-1; no reliable D call. CDR3 length: 14 amino acids. Germline CDR1 is SGHTA and CDR2 is FQGNSA. The V gene lost 1 base and the J gene lost 1 base, with 7 bases spanning the gap. CDR3 bases: TGTGCCAGCAGCTTAGTGGCGGAGAACACTGAAGCTTTCTTT. Amino acids: CASSLVAENTEAFF. Complete variable domain (other parts from reference TRBV7-2 and TRBJ1-1): GAGVSQSPSNKVTEKGKDVELRCDPISGHTALYWYRQSLGQGLEFLIYFQGNSAPDKSGLPSDRFSAERTGGSVSTLTIQRTQQEDSAVYLCASSLVAENTEAFFGQGTRLTVV.

The rearrangement links TRBV28 to TRBJ2-7, with 7 positions matching TRBD2. This CDR3 is 15 amino acids long. The junction had 8 bases not matched to a gene; V was cut back by 4 bases and J by 2 bases. Looked up from germline, CDR1 is MDHEN and CDR2 is SYDVKM. CDR3 bases: TGTGCCAGCAGTTCAGGACTAGACGACGCCTACGAGCAGTACTTC. Protein: CASSSGLDDAYEQYF.

The rearrangement uses TRBV7-2 and TRBJ2-7; 7 nucleotides agree with TRBD2. Trimming removed 4 bases from V and 6 bases from J; junction bases left unmatched: 12. The CDR3 is 15 residues long. Germline V gene lookup returns CDR1 SGHTA and CDR2 FQGNSA. The CDR3 sequence is CASSWGGLEGLEQYF. In nucleotides, the CDR3 is TGTGCCAGCAGCTGGGGCGGACTAGAGGGTCTCGAGCAGTACTTC.

The rearrangement links TRBV29-1 to TRBJ2-7; TRBD1 is a possible D gene (6 bases). The CDR3 contains 12 residues. Trimming left V 4 bases short and J 2 bases short, with 9 bases between. Germline CDR1 is SQVTM and CDR2 is ANQGSEA. This chain's CDR3 is CSVAGTTYEQYF. CDR3 nucleotide sequence: TGCAGCGTTGCGGGGACAACCTACGAGCAGTACTTC.

This clone was observed a few times. The chain carries TRBV9 and TRBJ1-1; no firm D call. Trimming stripped 4 bases from V and 0 bases from J, with 7 bases between. Germline V gene data show CDR1 as SGDLS and CDR2 as YYNGEE. The CDR3 has 13 amino acids. This CDR3 is CASSIKMNTEAFF. In DNA, the CDR3 is TGTGCCAGCAGCATAAAAATGAACACTGAAGCTTTCTTT.

CDR3 sequence (DNA): TGTGCCAGTAGTATTAACCGGGGGACTGAAGCTTTCTTT. This codes for CASSINRGTEAFF. The genes are TRBV19 and TRBJ1-1; D is perhaps TRBD1 (5 bases). The length of the CDR3 is 13 residues. Per the germline V gene, CDR1 is LNHDA and CDR2 is SQIVND (reference sequence). Trimming removed 3 bases from V and 5 bases from J, with 10 bases in between.

This clone was seen a few times. V gene TRBV4-3 combines with J gene TRBJ2-3, with D possibly matching TRBD1 (5 bases). Germline assignment: CDR1 LGHNA and CDR2 YSLEER. Trimming left V 3 bases short and J 0 bases short, with 13 bases between. The CDR3 runs 16 residues. The CDR3 DNA reads TGCGCCAGCAGCCAGAGCCGACAGACTAGCACAGATACGCAGTATTTT. Translated, it gives CASSQSRQTSTDTQYF.